The 32 T cell receptor beta chains in this list originate from one sample, sequenced in a study of cytomegalovirus exposure and HLA in healthy donors. Primers included in the PCR were 60 Vbeta and 13 Jbeta primers. Produced via immunoSEQ multiplex PCR; TCRdb's table is partial and in-frame only. The sample lists approximately 73,000 clones, around 58% occurring once. Sequenced: PBMCs. Every receptor here comes from a man aged 30 to 39 in good health and CMV-seropositive.

Only a few counts were recorded for this clone. This sequence joins TRBV5-1 and TRBJ2-3; 9 nucleotides line up with TRBD2. The V segment lost 0 bases and the J segment 6 bases; nucleotides outside the gene matches: 5. Per the germline V gene, CDR1 is SGHRS and CDR2 is YFSETQ. CDR3 size: 15 residues. The CDR3 spells CASSLVLAGTDTQYF. CDR3 sequence (DNA): TGCGCCAGCAGCTTGGTTCTAGCGGGAACGGATACGCAGTATTTT.

V and J are TRBV4-3 and TRBJ1-2; 8 positions agree with TRBD1. The length of the CDR3 is 13 residues. From germline, CDR1 is LGHNA and CDR2 YSLEER. J lost 3 bases, V lost 4 bases, and 1 base had no gene match. CDR3 in DNA: TGCGCCAGCAGCCTGACAGGGGACTATGGCTACACCTTC. Its protein product is CASSLTGDYGYTF.

For the CDR3, the DNA is TGTGCCAGTAGTTTGACCCGACAAAGCCAGGGTAGTAATTCACCCCTCCACTTT. Translation: CASSLTRQSQGSNSPLHF. V usage is TRBV19 and J usage is TRBJ1-6; tentatively, D is TRBD1 (5 bases). The germline gives CDR1 LNHDA, CDR2 SQIVND (reference sequence). V lost 5 bases and J 6 bases, leaving 23 bases between the germline ends. This CDR3 has 18 amino acids.

This rearrangement joins TRBV28 to TRBJ1-6; D unresolved. V was pared by 6 bases and J by 3 bases, with 15 bases between. The CDR3 has 16 residues. The germline CDR1 and CDR2 sequences are MDHEN and SYDVKM. The CDR3 DNA is TGTGCCAGCAGAACCCGTCGACGGAGCTATAATTCACCCCTCCACTTT. Amino acids: CASRTRRRSYNSPLHF.

This chain connects TRBV2 to TRBJ2-4; 12 bases are a match to TRBD2. The CDR3 runs 18 residues. V lost 6 bases and J lost 0; bases outside the gene matches: 9. The germline CDR1 and CDR2 sequences are SNHLY and FYNNEI. The CDR3 spells CASSPGTSGFLAKNIQYF. Written as DNA, the CDR3 is TGTGCCAGCAGCCCGGGGACTAGCGGGTTCCTAGCCAAAAACATTCAGTACTTC.

This clone came up a few times. The chain employs TRBV4-2 and TRBJ2-1; the match to TRBD2 covers 13 bases. There are 16 residues in the CDR3. V shed 4 bases, J shed 4 bases, and the junction held 4 bases outside the gene matches. Germline CDR1 is LGHNA and CDR2 is YNFKEQ. For the CDR3, the DNA is TGTGCCAGCAGCCCTACGACTAGCGGGGGGTACAATGAGCAGTTCTTC. It translates to CASSPTTSGGYNEQFF.

This rearrangement joins TRBV4-1 to TRBJ2-7; possibly TRBD2 for D (6 bases). Looked up from germline, CDR1 is MGHRA and CDR2 is YSYEKL. V lost 5 bases, J lost 0 bases, and 8 bases lay in between. The CDR3 consists of 13 residues. Here the CDR3 reads CASSAGSSYEQYF. In DNA form, the CDR3 reads TGCGCCAGCAGCGCGGGGTCCTCCTACGAGCAGTACTTC.

The chain combines TRBV9 with TRBJ2-1; 7 positions match TRBD1. Germline assignment: CDR1 SGDLS and CDR2 YYNGEE. The ends lost 0 bases at V and 5 bases at J; junction bases unmatched: 2. This CDR3 contains 14 residues. The DNA for the CDR3 is TGTGCCAGCAGCGTAGTAGGACAGGACAATGAGCAGTTCTTC. This gives the protein CASSVVGQDNEQFF.

V and J are TRBV6-1 and TRBJ2-5; D ambiguous. V lost 6 bases and J lost 1, with 15 bases in between. The CDR3 sequence is 15 residues long. Per the germline V gene, CDR1 is MNHNS and CDR2 is SASEGT. CDR3 sequence: CASSTMAVSQETQYF. In DNA form, the CDR3 reads TGTGCCAGCAGCACGATGGCAGTCTCCCAAGAGACCCAGTACTTC.

The rearrangement uses TRBV28 and TRBJ2-5, with TRBD1 matching over 8 bases. The CDR3 is made up of 14 amino acids. The V gene's germline CDR1 is MDHEN and CDR2 SYDVKM. Losses at the gene ends were 8 bases for V and 5 bases for J; bases not matched to a gene: 10. CDR3 sequence reads: CASGPTGAGETQYF. DNA of the CDR3: TGTGCCAGCGGGCCGACAGGGGCGGGGGAGACCCAGTACTTC.

The chain links TRBV5-1 to TRBJ2-3; D gene unclear. Per the germline V gene, CDR1 is SGHRS and CDR2 is YFSETQ. The V end was cut by 4 bases, the J end by 0 bases, with 21 bases between. CDR3 length: 18 residues. CDR3 sequence reads: CASSQYSVQTASTDTQYF. The CDR3 nucleotides read TGCGCCAGCAGCCAATACTCGGTGCAAACAGCTAGCACAGATACGCAGTATTTT. The whole variable domain, remainder taken from reference TRBV5-1 and TRBJ2-3, is KAGVTQTPRYLIKTRGQQVTLSCSPISGHRSVSWYQQTPGQGLQFLFEYFSETQRNKGNFPGRFSGRQFSNSRSEMNVSTLELGDSALYLCASSQYSVQTASTDTQYFGPGTRLTVL.

The chain employs TRBV19 and TRBJ1-5; 9 positions agree with TRBD1. The CDR3 has 19 amino acids. CDR1 LNHDA and CDR2 SQIVND come from the germline V gene (reference sequence). With V trimmed by 6 bases and J by 2 bases, 17 bases remained unmatched. The CDR3 region is CASRRLSGTGKIGNQPQHF. The CDR3 DNA is TGTGCCAGTAGGAGATTAAGTGGGACAGGGAAAATTGGCAATCAGCCCCAGCATTTT.

This rearrangement joins TRBV30 to TRBJ1-1; 8 nucleotides line up with TRBD1. Trimming cost V 1 base and J 5 bases; bases outside gene matches: 9. CDR3 length: 15 amino acids. Per the germline V gene, CDR1 is GTSNPN and CDR2 is SVGIG (reference sequence). For the CDR3, the DNA is TGTGCCTGGAGTGGGTCCGACAGGGGCGGGACTGAAGCTTTCTTT. Translating gives CAWSGSDRGGTEAFF.

The CDR3 coding sequence is TGCGCCAGCAGCGTACAAGTGCCTAATGAAAAACTGTTTTTT. This codes for CASSVQVPNEKLFF. This rearrangement joins TRBV4-1 to TRBJ1-4; D is ambiguous. This CDR3 region has 14 residues. The V end lost 5 bases, the J end lost 3 bases, and 10 bases lay between the germline ends. Germline CDR1 reads MGHRA; CDR2 reads YSYEKL.

The J gene is TRBJ1-6, the V gene TRBV28; D possibly corresponds to TRBD1 (6 bases). CDR1 and CDR2 from the germline V gene are MDHEN and SYDVKM. The CDR3 has 15 amino acids. The V and J ends lost 6 bases and 5 bases respectively, with 14 bases between them. The CDR3 sequence is CASRLRQADNSPLHF. In nucleotides, the CDR3 is TGTGCCAGCAGACTCCGACAGGCAGATAATTCACCCCTCCACTTT.

V is TRBV4-1 and J is TRBJ2-7, with 9 nucleotides matching TRBD1. The germline gives CDR1 MGHRA, CDR2 YSYEKL. CDR3 size: 16 residues. Trimming took 4 bases from V and 4 from J; bases not matched to a gene: 11. The CDR3 nucleotides read TGCGCCAGCAGCCCGACTTCGACAGGGGGTCAATACGAGCAGTACTTC. The encoded protein is CASSPTSTGGQYEQYF.

The chain links TRBV7-9 to TRBJ2-7, with D hard to call. Trimming cost V 2 bases and J 0 bases, with 8 bases left between them. CDR1 and CDR2 (germline): SEHNR, FQNEAQ (reference sequence). The CDR3 is 14 amino acids. The CDR3 here is CASSLSRDSYEQYF. The CDR3 DNA sequence: TGTGCCAGCAGCTTATCGCGAGACTCCTACGAGCAGTACTTC.

The rearrangement joins TRBV7-2 to TRBJ2-4, with 7 bases that match TRBD2. The CDR3 loop spans 14 amino acids. Germline V lookup: CDR1 SGHTA, CDR2 FQGNSA. The J segment lost 2 bases and the V segment lost 5 bases, leaving 3 bases of the junction unmatched. CDR3 sequence: CASSRDYTKNIQYF. DNA of the CDR3: TGTGCCAGCAGCCGGGACTATACCAAAAACATTCAGTACTTC.

The chain uses TRBV11-2 and TRBJ2-2; 7 positions agree with TRBD2. J was trimmed by 4 bases and V by 6 bases; bases with no gene match: 5. The CDR3 loop spans 14 amino acids. CDR1 is SGHAT and CDR2 is FQNNGV in the germline V gene. Here the CDR3 reads CASRTSPGTGELFF. CDR3 in DNA: TGTGCCAGCAGGACTAGCCCGGGCACCGGGGAGCTGTTTTTT. The entire variable domain, with the rest obtained from reference TRBV11-2 and TRBJ2-2, is as follows: EAGVAQSPRYKIIEKRQSVAFWCNPISGHATLYWYQQILGQGPKLLIQFQNNGVVDDSQLPKDRFSAERLKGVDSTLKIQPAKLEDSAVYLCASRTSPGTGELFFGEGSRLTVL.

The genes are TRBV5-4 and TRBJ1-6, with D tentatively TRBD1 (5 bases). Germline values: CDR1 SGHNT, CDR2 YYREEE (reference sequence). The CDR3 has 16 amino acids. V was trimmed by 3 bases and J by 5 bases, leaving 15 bases between them. CDR3 amino acids: CASSSPSDRDNSPLHF. The CDR3 nucleotides are TGTGCCAGCAGCTCGCCATCTGACAGAGATAATTCACCCCTCCACTTT.

The chain is built from TRBV2 and TRBJ2-3; possible D gene TRBD2, 6 bases. The CDR3 has 15 residues. Per the germline V gene, CDR1 is SNHLY and CDR2 is FYNNEI. V was trimmed by 6 bases and J by 5 bases, leaving 18 bases between them. The CDR3 nucleotides are TGTGCCAGCAGCTTGGACGGGAGACCATTAGATACGCAGTATTTT. Protein: CASSLDGRPLDTQYF.

The rearrangement links TRBV7-2 to TRBJ2-7; the match to TRBD2 covers 9 bases. The CDR3 length is 17 residues. The ends lost 0 bases at V and 6 bases at J; junction bases unmatched: 12. Germline CDR1 and CDR2: SGHTA and FQGNSA. DNA for the CDR3: TGTGCCAGCAGCTTAGCGGGATCGGCTAGCGGGACGGGCGAGCAGTACTTC. Translating gives CASSLAGSASGTGEQYF.

This clone occurred a few times. The V gene is TRBV11-2, the J gene TRBJ2-2; D is unresolved. CDR3 size: 15 residues. Trimming removed 1 base from V and 4 bases from J, with 10 bases in between. The germline V gene encodes CDR1 SGHAT and CDR2 FQNNGV. The CDR3 region has the DNA TGTGCCAGCAGCTTAGTTCCACGAGGCACCGGGGAGCTGTTTTTT. Translated: CASSLVPRGTGELFF.

The chain recombines TRBV6-5 with TRBJ2-1; D is possibly TRBD2 (6 bases). V lost 5 bases, J lost 14 bases, and 16 bases lay in between. The germline CDR1 and CDR2 sequences are MNHEY and SVGAGI. This CDR3 has 12 amino acids. CDR3 in amino acids: CASSLPGTQEFF. The CDR3 DNA is TGTGCCAGCAGTCTACCGGGGACTCAGGAGTTCTTC.

This clone has only a few counts. The chain combines TRBV28 with TRBJ2-5; TRBD2 might be the D (5 bases). The CDR3 is 13 residues long. Per germline, CDR1 MDHEN and CDR2 SYDVKM. The V end was cut by 4 bases, the J end by 5 bases, with 11 bases between. In DNA, the CDR3 is TGTGCCAGCAGTTACTGGGGAGAGGAGACCCAGTACTTC. Its protein is CASSYWGEETQYF. The full variable domain, rest sourced from reference TRBV28 and TRBJ2-5, is DVKVTQSSRYLVKRTGEKVFLECVQDMDHENMFWYRQDPGLGLRLIYFSYDVKMKEKGDIPEGYSVSREKKERFSLILESASTNQTSMYLCASSYWGEETQYFGPGTRLLVL.

This chain uses TRBV29-1 with TRBJ2-3; the match to TRBD1 covers 7 bases. Germline V CDR1 and CDR2: SQVTM, ANQGSEA. Trimming cost V 0 bases and J 2 bases; bases outside gene matches: 5. The CDR3 runs 15 residues. In DNA form, the CDR3 reads TGCAGCGTTGAAGAGGGCAGGGGGTTCACAGATACGCAGTATTTT. As protein: CSVEEGRGFTDTQYF.

This chain links TRBV11-2 with TRBJ2-7, with D uncertain. Germline loops: CDR1 SGHAT, CDR2 FQNNGV. Trimming shortened V by 8 bases and J by 0 bases, and 8 bases separated the two germline ends. The length of the CDR3 is 12 residues. Written as DNA, the CDR3 is TGTGCCAGCGCCCGCAGCTCCTACGAGCAGTACTTC. Encoded protein: CASARSSYEQYF.

This clone was detected only a few times. The gene calls are TRBV6-6 and TRBJ1-4, with D unclear. CDR3 size: 12 residues. With 2 bases removed from V and 5 bases from J, the gap between germline ends came to 3 bases. Germline V lookup: CDR1 MNHNY, CDR2 SVGAGI (reference sequence). In DNA, the CDR3 is TGTGCCAGCAGTTACCTCAATGAAAAACTGTTTTTT. Its translation: CASSYLNEKLFF.

This clone occurred a few times. V and J are TRBV6-1 and TRBJ1-6; TRBD1 aligns across 11 bases. This CDR3 spans 16 amino acids. After removal of 4 bases from V and 13 bases from J, the junction contained 12 bases not matched to a gene. The germline V gene encodes CDR1 MNHNS and CDR2 SASEGT. This chain's CDR3 is CASSGGTGTGGIPLHF. The CDR3 DNA is TGTGCCAGCAGTGGGGGGACCGGGACAGGGGGGATTCCCCTCCACTTT.

In this sample, this clone is medium-sized. The rearrangement links TRBV4-2 to TRBJ2-3; 11 nucleotides line up with TRBD2. This CDR3 is built from 14 residues. Looked up from germline, CDR1 is LGHNA and CDR2 is YNFKEQ. V lost 5 bases, J lost 4 bases, and 2 bases stayed unmatched. CDR3 DNA sequence: TGTGCCAGCAGCTTTAGCGGGGGGGCAGATACGCAGTATTTT. It is translated as CASSFSGGADTQYF.

The chain couples TRBV15 to TRBJ1-5; possible D gene TRBD1, 6 bases. Per the germline V gene, CDR1 is LNHNV and CDR2 is YYDKDF (reference sequence). This CDR3 contains 15 residues. The germline V and J ends were trimmed by 0 bases and 3 bases, with 9 bases remaining between them. CDR3 DNA: TGTGCCACCAGCAGAGAGGGGGCCCCCAATCAGCCCCAGCATTTT. It encodes CATSREGAPNQPQHF.

This chain uses TRBV6-6 with TRBJ1-1; a weak D match, TRBD1 (6 bases). The CDR3 has 14 amino acids. The V gene lost 6 bases and the J gene lost 0 bases, with 11 bases spanning the gap. The germline V gene encodes CDR1 MNHNY and CDR2 SVGAGI (reference sequence). CDR3 region: CASSLRGLNTEAFF. DNA of the CDR3: TGTGCCAGCAGCCTCAGGGGTTTGAACACTGAAGCTTTCTTT.